A single count supports the clone carrying this T cell receptor (beta chain). Antigen specificity is unknown. This sample was taken from a study of cytomegalovirus exposure and HLA in healthy donors. Method: immunoSEQ multiplex PCR; TCRdb's copy keeps in-frame clones and lacks some. The sample holds fewer than 200,000 clones, approximately 89% seen once. V was shortened by 5 bases and J by 9 bases, with 26 bases between the two germline ends. CDR1 and CDR2 from the germline V gene are MDHEN and SYDVKM. The CDR3 spans 17 residues. Whole-study findings and limits: Despite most TCR sequences being rare, some public TCRs occurred in many donors.

Sequencing was done on a sample of PBMCs. The chain links TRBV28 to TRBJ2-4; D might be TRBD2 (6 bases). The TCR sequence derives from a woman aged 18-30 years in good health and CMV-seropositive. Here the CDR3 DNA reads TGTGCCAGCAGTACCGCATACACCGGGCCGGGGGAGAGCATTCAGTACTTC. Translating it yields CASSTAYTGPGESIQYF.